The following is a T cell receptor (beta chain) sequence with its context. The antigen remains undetermined. These data come from a study of siplizumab effects on memory and regulatory T cells. Some 9.4 x 10^4 TCR templates per sample were sequenced. Sequenced by immunoSEQ multiplex PCR; TCRdb stores in-frame clones only, minus some. This repertoire shows about 110,000 clones, roughly 89% found once; its top ten account for around 1.3%. The CDR3 is 16 amino acids. Trimming pared 1 base from V and 1 base from J, leaving 8 bases between. In germline, CDR1 is SGHDN, CDR2 FVKESK. Whole-study results and caveats: In unstimulated cells, naive T cells appeared more diverse than memory T cells and seemed major alloresponse contributors.

The chain joins TRBV14 to TRBJ2-6; D unresolved. The TCR comes from a human donor in good health. Input material: CD4+ T cells sorted from blood. The CDR3 DNA reads as TGTGCCAGCAGCCAAGGGTACGGGTCTGGGGCCAACGTCCTGACTTTC. Residues: CASSQGYGSGANVLTF.